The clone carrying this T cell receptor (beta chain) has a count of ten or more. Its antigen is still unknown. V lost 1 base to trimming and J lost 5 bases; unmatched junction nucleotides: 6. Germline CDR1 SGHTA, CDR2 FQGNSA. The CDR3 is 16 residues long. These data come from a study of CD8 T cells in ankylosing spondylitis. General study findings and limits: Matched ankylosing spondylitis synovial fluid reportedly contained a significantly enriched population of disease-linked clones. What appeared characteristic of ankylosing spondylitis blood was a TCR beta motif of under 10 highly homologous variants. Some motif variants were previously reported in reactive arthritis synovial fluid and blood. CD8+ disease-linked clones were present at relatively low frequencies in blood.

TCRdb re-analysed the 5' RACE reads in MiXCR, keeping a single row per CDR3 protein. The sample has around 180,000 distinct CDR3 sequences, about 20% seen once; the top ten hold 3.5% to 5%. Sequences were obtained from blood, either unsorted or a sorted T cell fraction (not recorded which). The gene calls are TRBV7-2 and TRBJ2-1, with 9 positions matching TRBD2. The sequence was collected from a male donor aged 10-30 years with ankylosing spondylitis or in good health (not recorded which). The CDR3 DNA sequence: TGTGCCAGCAGCTTAGAGGCGGGAGGGCTCAACAATGAGCAGTTCTTC. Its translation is CASSLEAGGLNNEQFF.